These 23 T cell receptor beta chains came from one sample sequenced in a study of blood T cell repertoires in COVID-19. Assay: immunoSEQ multiplex PCR; the TCRdb copy retains only in-frame clones and omits some. The table lists roughly 52,000 clones, about four fifths of them singletons. The specimen was peripheral blood. The receptors here all came from a human donor in a cohort sampled during active or convalescent COVID-19.

The chain links TRBV6-1 to TRBJ1-2, with TRBD1 as a possible D gene (5 bases). V shed 3 bases and J shed 0 bases, with 8 bases lying between them. The CDR3 has 14 residues. Germline CDR1 and CDR2: MNHNS and SASEGT. DNA for the CDR3: TGTGCCAGCAGTGATGGGGGGACTAACTATGGCTACACCTTC. Translating gives CASSDGGTNYGYTF.

V and J are TRBV6-5 and TRBJ1-5; 9 bases are a match to TRBD1. The V and J ends lost 0 bases and 3 bases, in that order; junction bases with no gene match: 3. Germline-derived CDR1 and CDR2 are MNHEY and SVGAGI. This CDR3 contains 16 residues. For the CDR3, the DNA is TGTGCCAGCAGTTACTCGTGGACAGGGGCCAATCAGCCCCAGCATTTT. Translating gives CASSYSWTGANQPQHF.

The rearrangement joins TRBV27 to TRBJ2-7; 9 positions match TRBD1. The germline V gene encodes CDR1 MNHEY and CDR2 SMNVEV (reference sequence). The CDR3 runs to 13 residues. J gave up 9 bases and V 5 bases, and 8 bases lay outside the gene matches. Here the CDR3 reads CASSMDRGTSQYF. The CDR3 bases are TGTGCCAGCAGTATGGACAGGGGCACCTCGCAGTACTTC.

This clone has a single count. The chain carries TRBV4-1 and TRBJ2-3; no reliable D call. This CDR3 contains 16 residues. Germline V gives CDR1 MGHRA, CDR2 YSYEKL. V lost 0 bases, J lost 2 bases, and 12 bases lay in between. The CDR3, as DNA: TGCGCCAGCAGCCAAGAGACTGACCAACCCACAGATACGCAGTATTTT. Its protein product is CASSQETDQPTDTQYF.

The chain is built from TRBV3-1 (or the pseudogene TRBV3-2) and TRBJ1-2, with 9 bases fitting TRBD1. Germline CDR1 is LGHDT and CDR2 is YNNKEL (reference sequence). Trimming cost V 3 bases and J 2 bases; bases outside gene matches: 1. This CDR3 comprises 14 residues. The CDR3 nucleotides are TGTGCCAGCAGCCAGGGACAGGGAAACTATGGCTACACCTTC. It specifies CASSQGQGNYGYTF.

The rearrangement joins TRBV3-1 (or the pseudogene TRBV3-2) to TRBJ2-3; no clear D gene. The CDR3 is 13 amino acids. The germline gives CDR1 LGHDT, CDR2 YNNKEL (reference sequence). V gave up 1 base and J gave up 8 bases, with 10 bases separating them. The CDR3 loop is CASSQVGTGTQYF. The CDR3 coding sequence is TGTGCCAGCAGCCAAGTTGGTACCGGTACGCAGTATTTT.

The chain carries TRBV4-3 and TRBJ1-5; 8 nucleotides line up with TRBD1. V gave up 0 bases and J gave up 6 bases; unmatched junction bases: 7. Germline V CDR1 and CDR2: LGHNA, YSLEER. CDR3 length: 16 residues. Written as DNA, the CDR3 is TGCGCCAGCAGCCAAGATTATATGACAGGGGCTCAGCCCCAGCATTTT. As protein: CASSQDYMTGAQPQHF.

This sequence joins TRBV9 and TRBJ1-6; D remains ambiguous. The CDR3 is 15 residues long. Germline assignment: CDR1 SGDLS and CDR2 YYNGEE. Deletions cut 2 bases from V and 10 bases from J, with 16 bases between. DNA for the CDR3: TGTGCCAGCAGCGTCGATACAGCTCAGATCTCACCCCTCCACTTT. This encodes CASSVDTAQISPLHF.

This chain connects TRBV19 to TRBJ1-6; D is unclear. Germline V gene data show CDR1 as LNHDA and CDR2 as SQIVND (reference sequence). V lost 5 bases and J lost 7, with 3 bases in between. CDR3 size: 11 residues. The chain's CDR3 is CASSQNSPLHF. CDR3 nucleotide sequence: TGTGCCAGTAGTCAGAATTCACCCCTCCACTTT.

The V call is TRBV7-2, the J call TRBJ2-7; maybe TRBD2 (7 bases). Trimming cost V 4 bases and J 0 bases, with 19 bases left between them. The CDR3 consists of 17 residues. Per germline, CDR1 SGHTA and CDR2 FQGNSA. The CDR3 region is CASSSSGGGVHSYEQYF. CDR3 nucleotides: TGTGCCAGCAGCTCGTCGGGGGGCGGGGTCCACTCCTACGAGCAGTACTTC.

The V gene is TRBV7-9, the J gene TRBJ1-2; TRBD1 aligns across 9 bases. V was clipped by 5 bases and J by 2 bases; unmatched bases: 3. Germline CDR1 and CDR2: SEHNR and FQNEAQ (reference sequence). The length of the CDR3 is 14 residues. CDR3 bases: TGTGCCAGCAGCCAGGGACAGGGAAACTATGGCTACACCTTC. Its protein product is CASSQGQGNYGYTF.

This clone has more than one count but fewer than ten. The chain uses TRBV19 and TRBJ1-1; no firm D call. The germline V and J ends were trimmed by 6 bases and 4 bases, with 21 bases remaining between them. The CDR3 sequence is 16 residues long. Looked up from germline, CDR1 is LNHDA and CDR2 is SQIVND (reference sequence). CDR3 residues: CASSNGEGLEGTEAFF. CDR3 DNA sequence: TGTGCCAGTAGCAACGGGGAGGGTTTGGAAGGCACTGAAGCTTTCTTT.

The rearrangement joins TRBV6-1 to TRBJ1-5; D gene uncertain. CDR3 length: 14 residues. V shed 8 bases and J shed 2 bases, with 13 bases lying between them. The germline gives CDR1 MNHNS, CDR2 SASEGT. The DNA for the CDR3 is TGTGCCAGCCGATTGAGGGAGGGCAATCAGCCCCAGCATTTT. It specifies CASRLREGNQPQHF.

V and J are TRBV28 and TRBJ1-2; 9 nucleotides line up with TRBD1. This CDR3 spans 13 amino acids. The V gene's germline CDR1 is MDHEN and CDR2 SYDVKM. V lost 6 bases to trimming and J lost 7 bases; unmatched junction nucleotides: 6. Written as DNA, the CDR3 is TGTGCCAGCAGCCCGGGACAGGGAAGTGGCTACACCTTC. It encodes CASSPGQGSGYTF.

The V gene is TRBV5-1, the J gene TRBJ1-3, with D possibly matching TRBD1 (6 bases). The length of the CDR3 is 14 residues. Germline CDR1 SGHRS, CDR2 YFSETQ. V was shortened by 4 bases and J by 3 bases, with 11 bases between the two germline ends. CDR3 region: CASSTQGSGNTIYF. The CDR3 DNA is TGCGCCAGCAGCACACAGGGAAGTGGAAACACCATATATTTT.

The chain combines TRBV7-6 with TRBJ2-1; 12 bases align to TRBD2. Unmatched junction bases numbered 7, after V lost 5 bases and J lost 8 bases. CDR1 SGHVS and CDR2 FNYEAQ come from the germline V gene. The CDR3 contains 15 residues. In nucleotides, the CDR3 is TGTGCCAGCAGCCAAACTAGCGGGGGGAGGCATGAGCAGTTCTTC. Residues: CASSQTSGGRHEQFF.

The rearrangement links TRBV7-2 to TRBJ2-7; D gene ambiguous. The CDR3 length is 15 residues. Trimming left V 1 base short and J 0 bases short, with 10 bases between. The germline CDR1 and CDR2 sequences are SGHTA and FQGNSA. In DNA, the CDR3 is TGTGCCAGCAGCTTAGGGCAGGCCAGCTCCTACGAGCAGTACTTC. Its protein is CASSLGQASSYEQYF.

The rearrangement uses TRBV11-2 and TRBJ2-5, with no clear D. The CDR3 contains 12 residues. CDR1 is SGHAT, CDR2 FQNNGV, per germline. V lost 3 bases to trimming and J lost 5 bases, with 7 bases between them. The CDR3 spells CASSFAAETQYF. As DNA, the CDR3 is TGTGCCAGCAGCTTCGCGGCTGAGACCCAGTACTTC. Combining the CDR3 with reference TRBV11-2 and TRBJ2-5 gives the whole variable domain EAGVAQSPRYKIIEKRQSVAFWCNPISGHATLYWYQQILGQGPKLLIQFQNNGVVDDSQLPKDRFSAERLKGVDSTLKIQPAKLEDSAVYLCASSFAAETQYFGPGTRLLVL.

The chain joins TRBV6-1 to TRBJ2-7, with D tentatively TRBD2 (7 bases). CDR1 is MNHNS, CDR2 SASEGT, per germline. The germline V and J ends were trimmed by 2 bases and 5 bases, with 19 bases remaining between them. The CDR3 is 16 amino acids. CDR3 in DNA: TGTGCCAGCAGTGAACAGGTAGGGGGGGCGCGCCACGAGCAGTACTTC. Translated, it gives CASSEQVGGARHEQYF.

This clone was recorded a few times. J is TRBJ1-4 and V is TRBV7-9; no firm D call. The V end was cut by 3 bases, the J end by 0 bases, with 5 bases between. Per the germline V gene, CDR1 is SEHNR and CDR2 is FQNEAQ (reference sequence). CDR3 size: 14 residues. CDR3 sequence reads: CASSLSATNEKLFF. The CDR3 DNA reads as TGTGCCAGCAGCTTGAGTGCAACTAATGAAAAACTGTTTTTT.

The chain joins TRBV2 to TRBJ1-2; the D gene is possibly TRBD1 (6 bases). The V gene lost 6 bases and the J gene lost 0 bases, with 8 bases spanning the gap. The CDR3 has 13 amino acids. Germline CDR1 is SNHLY and CDR2 is FYNNEI. Written as DNA, the CDR3 is TGTGCCAGCAGACGGACAGCTAACTATGGCTACACCTTC. This translates into CASRRTANYGYTF.

The CDR3 loop is CASSLEGTYEQYF. The CDR3 bases are TGTGCCAGCAGCTTAGAGGGGACCTACGAGCAGTACTTC. The J gene is TRBJ2-7, the V gene TRBV7-2, with D tentatively TRBD1 (5 bases). CDR1 SGHTA and CDR2 FQGNSA come from the germline V gene. Between the trimmed V and J ends, which lost 1 base and 2 bases, there was a span of 6 bases. This CDR3 has 13 amino acids.

V usage is TRBV10-3 and J usage is TRBJ1-1; the D gene is possibly TRBD1 (6 bases). Germline V gives CDR1 ENHRY, CDR2 SYGVKD. V lost 3 bases, J lost 4 bases, and 18 bases lay in between. This CDR3 spans 16 amino acids. CDR3 sequence: CAISEWWGLEGTEAFF. CDR3 nucleotides: TGTGCCATCAGTGAATGGTGGGGGCTCGAGGGCACTGAAGCTTTCTTT.